Below are 30 T cell receptor beta chains sequenced from a single sample in a study of blood T cells in healthy people across ages. Primers used in a second PCR of about 7 to 11 cycles were a sample-barcoded 5' primer and a J-beta primer mix. TCRdb fed the 5' RACE reads into MiXCR, producing one record per CDR3 protein. Here the sample spans 1.5 million to 2 million distinct CDR3 sequences, roughly 49% being singletons. Sequencing input: blood. Receptors originate from a woman between 40 and 50 years old in good health.

The chain couples TRBV7-2 to TRBJ2-5; D is uncertain. Trimming removed 1 base at V and 1 base at J, with 13 bases between. Looked up from germline, CDR1 is SGHTA and CDR2 is FQGNSA. There are 16 residues in the CDR3. For the CDR3, the DNA is TGTGCCAGCAGCTTAGGGGTTTCCCCCCTCCAAGAGACCCAGTACTTC. It specifies CASSLGVSPLQETQYF.

This chain uses TRBV20-1 with TRBJ2-1; D not certain. Germline values: CDR1 DFQATT, CDR2 SNEGSKA (reference sequence). The CDR3 length is 9 residues. V dropped 5 bases and J dropped 7 bases, with 3 bases sitting between them. In DNA, the CDR3 is TGCAGTGCTCAGAATGAGCAGTTCTTC. Its protein product is CSAQNEQFF.

This sequence joins TRBV29-1 and TRBJ1-1, with 10 bases matching TRBD1. Germline V CDR1 and CDR2: SQVTM, ANQGSEA. After removal of 7 bases from V and 5 bases from J, the junction contained 13 bases not matched to a gene. The CDR3 has 15 residues. The CDR3 spells CSALTGGGGATEAFF. As DNA, the CDR3 is TGCAGCGCTTTGACAGGGGGCGGGGGAGCGACTGAAGCTTTCTTT.

The V and J genes are TRBV7-2 and TRBJ2-7, with TRBD1 matching over 8 bases. The V gene end was trimmed by 4 bases and the J gene end by 0 bases; junction bases not matched to a gene: 8. This CDR3 has 16 amino acids. Germline V gives CDR1 SGHTA, CDR2 FQGNSA. CDR3 DNA: TGTGCCAGCAGCTCGAGCGGACAGGGAGACTCCTACGAGCAGTACTTC. Translation: CASSSSGQGDSYEQYF. The full variable domain, with the rest looked up from reference TRBV7-2 and TRBJ2-7, is GAGVSQSPSNKVTEKGKDVELRCDPISGHTALYWYRQSLGQGLEFLIYFQGNSAPDKSGLPSDRFSAERTGGSVSTLTIQRTQQEDSAVYLCASSSSGQGDSYEQYFGPGTRLTVT.

The gene calls are TRBV27 and TRBJ2-1; D is perhaps TRBD2 (5 bases). CDR1 and CDR2 (germline): MNHEY, SMNVEV (reference sequence). This CDR3 contains 14 residues. The V and J ends lost 5 bases and 6 bases respectively, with 14 bases between them. The CDR3 DNA sequence: TGTGCCAGCAGTCCCCGAGGGAGCCCCAATGAGCAGTTCTTC. Amino acid sequence: CASSPRGSPNEQFF.

DNA for the CDR3: TGTGCCAGCAGCTTAAGGGGAGATAGAGGGGAGCAGTACTTC. Amino acid sequence: CASSLRGDRGEQYF. The V and J genes are TRBV11-2 and TRBJ2-7; D is perhaps TRBD1 or TRBD2 (5 bases each). The ends were cut back, 2 bases at V and 7 bases at J, with 15 bases in the middle. Germline-derived CDR1 and CDR2 are SGHAT and FQNNGV. The CDR3 is 14 residues long.

Comment on this clonotype: The conserved final phenylalanine or tryptophan is absent from the CDR3, which likely points to a read error. V gene TRBV28 combines with J gene TRBJ2-5; 10 bases agree with TRBD2. The J call may be faulty, since TRBJ2-7 better matches the DNA end. Germline-derived CDR1 and CDR2 are MDHEN and SYDVKM. This CDR3 comprises 14 residues. The DNA of the CDR3 is TGTGCCAGCAGTACTCCTAGCGGGGGTTGCGAGCAGTACTTA. Translation: CASSTPSGGCEQYL.

The sample holds a few counts of this clonotype. The V gene is TRBV7-2, the J gene TRBJ2-5; D is perhaps TRBD1 (5 bases). The ends were cut back, 3 bases at V and 1 base at J, with 12 bases in the middle. Germline CDR1 and CDR2: SGHTA and FQGNSA. The CDR3 extends over 15 amino acids. The CDR3 DNA reads TGTGCCAGCAGCTTTGTGATAGGGGCCCAAGAGACCCAGTACTTC. This codes for CASSFVIGAQETQYF. Variable domain in full (rest from reference TRBV7-2 and TRBJ2-5): GAGVSQSPSNKVTEKGKDVELRCDPISGHTALYWYRQSLGQGLEFLIYFQGNSAPDKSGLPSDRFSAERTGGSVSTLTIQRTQQEDSAVYLCASSFVIGAQETQYFGPGTRLLVL.

V is TRBV3-1 and J is TRBJ1-2, with a tentative D call TRBD1 (5 bases). This CDR3 spans 15 amino acids. In germline, CDR1 is LGHDT, CDR2 YNNKEL (reference sequence). The V gene lost 0 bases and the J gene lost 8 bases, with 16 bases spanning the gap. CDR3 region: CASSQDSSAGRGYTF. The DNA of the CDR3 is TGTGCCAGCAGCCAAGACTCCTCGGCAGGGAGGGGCTACACCTTC.

This clonotype was picked up a small number of times. V is TRBV6-9 and J is TRBJ2-1; D unresolved. The V gene's germline CDR1 is MNHGY and CDR2 SVAAGI. Trimming stripped 9 bases from V and 4 bases from J, with 13 bases between. This CDR3 comprises 13 residues. For the CDR3, the DNA is TGTGCCAGTTCGAAGCCCTGGTACAATGAGCAGTTCTTC. Encoded protein: CASSKPWYNEQFF.

This clonotype was counted a single time. J is TRBJ1-2 and V is TRBV11-2; 7 bases are shared with TRBD1. CDR3 size: 14 residues. The V and J ends lost 6 bases and 4 bases, in that order; junction bases with no gene match: 8. Germline V gives CDR1 SGHAT, CDR2 FQNNGV. CDR3 DNA sequence: TGTGCCAGCAGACAACAGGGGTTCGGCTATGGCTACACCTTC. Translating it yields CASRQQGFGYGYTF.

This sequence joins TRBV20-1 and TRBJ1-4; D gene ambiguous. Trimming left V 0 bases short and J 7 bases short, with 12 bases between. The V gene's germline CDR1 is DFQATT and CDR2 SNEGSKA (reference sequence). The CDR3 loop spans 14 amino acids. The CDR3 here is CSARDPRSGEKLFF. CDR3 DNA: TGCAGTGCTAGAGATCCCAGGTCCGGTGAAAAACTGTTTTTT.

This clonotype was found a few times. The CDR3 reads CASREDGAGTQYF. The CDR3 DNA reads TGTGCCAGCCGAGAAGACGGAGCGGGGACCCAGTACTTC. This rearrangement joins TRBV2 to TRBJ2-5; a possible D gene is TRBD2 (6 bases). V lost 8 bases and J 7 bases, leaving 17 bases between the germline ends. Per germline, CDR1 SNHLY and CDR2 FYNNEI. This CDR3 has 13 residues.

The gene calls are TRBV6-1 and TRBJ2-1; D is unresolved. CDR3 length: 14 residues. The germline CDR1 and CDR2 sequences are MNHNS and SASEGT. The V gene lost 1 base and the J gene lost 9 bases, with 13 bases spanning the gap. CDR3 DNA sequence: TGTGCCAGCAGTGAAGAGTTAAGCTGGGGTGAGCAGTTCTTC. This gives the protein CASSEELSWGEQFF.

This chain joins TRBV24-1 and TRBJ2-3, with 10 bases that match TRBD2. The junction had 11 bases not matched to a gene; V was cut back by 3 bases and J by 9 bases. The CDR3 extends over 16 amino acids. In germline, CDR1 is KGHDR, CDR2 SFDVKD. Here the CDR3 reads CATSDETAGGPGTQYF. The CDR3 DNA sequence: TGTGCCACCAGTGATGAAACAGCGGGGGGGCCAGGAACGCAGTATTTT.

The chain has TRBV12-5 and TRBJ1-1; no firm D call. With 1 base removed from V and 6 bases from J, the gap between germline ends came to 12 bases. Looked up from germline, CDR1 is LGHNT and CDR2 is FRNRAP. The CDR3 contains 14 residues. CDR3 bases: TGTGCTAGTGGTTTGGGGCTGCGAGAGTCTGAAGCTTTCTTT. This codes for CASGLGLRESEAFF.

This CDR3 reads CASRGARNQYF. The CDR3 DNA reads TGTGCCAGCAGGGGAGCACGAAACCAGTACTTC. The gene calls are TRBV12-3 or TRBV12-4 and TRBJ2-7; D may be TRBD2 (5 bases). V was pared by 6 bases and J by 10 bases, with 13 bases between. CDR3 length: 11 amino acids.

J is TRBJ2-5 and V is TRBV7-2, with D hard to call. V lost 11 bases, J lost 4 bases, and 14 bases lay in between. The germline gives CDR1 SGHTA, CDR2 FQGNSA. The CDR3 is 12 residues long. Here the CDR3 DNA reads TGTGCCGCGGTAGCTTGGGGAGAGACCCAGTACTTC. As protein: CAAVAWGETQYF.

This clonotype was seen a handful of times. The CDR3 DNA reads as TGTGCCAGCGGGAGGGCCTACTACGAGCAGTACTTC. Translation gives CASGRAYYEQYF. V and J are TRBV28 and TRBJ2-7; 7 nucleotides line up with TRBD2. CDR1 MDHEN and CDR2 SYDVKM come from the germline V gene. V was clipped by 8 bases and J by 3 bases; unmatched bases: 4. This CDR3 has 12 amino acids.

In this sample, this clonotype turned up a few times. The chain recombines TRBV9 with TRBJ2-3; 7 bases fit TRBD2. The CDR3 totals 16 residues. Germline CDR1 and CDR2: SGDLS and YYNGEE. Trimming removed 0 bases from V and 4 bases from J; junction bases left unmatched: 8. The DNA for the CDR3 is TGTGCCAGCAGCGTAGATTCGGGACTAATAGCAGATACGCAGTATTTT. This translates into CASSVDSGLIADTQYF.

This clonotype was detected a few times. The CDR3, as DNA: TGTGCCAGCACCTCGGGGGCGGGGGATCCCCACGAGCAGTACTTC. Amino acid sequence: CASTSGAGDPHEQYF. The rearrangement uses TRBV7-9 and TRBJ2-7, with D possibly being TRBD2 (7 bases). This CDR3 comprises 15 residues. The ends were cut back, 7 bases at V and 5 bases at J, with 21 bases in the middle. Germline CDR1 reads SEHNR; CDR2 reads FQNEAQ (reference sequence).

This clonotype was found a few times. The gene calls are TRBV12-3 or TRBV12-4 and TRBJ2-4, with TRBD1 matching over 7 bases. The DNA end is more similar to TRBJ2-7, so the J call may be wrong. There are 14 residues in the CDR3. Here the CDR3 DNA reads TGTGCCAGCAGTACTACAGGGGCTGGGTACGAGCAGTACTTC. Its translation is CASSTTGAGYEQYF.

This clonotype turned up a few times. The V call is TRBV7-9, the J call TRBJ2-1, with 7 bases that match TRBD1. Germline V CDR1 and CDR2: SEHNR, FQNEAQ (reference sequence). There are 15 residues in the CDR3. Germline trimming cut 4 bases from V and 2 bases from J; bases unmatched to any gene: 5. CDR3 coding DNA: TGTGCCAGCAGCTGGACAGGCGATCCCTACAATGAGCAGTTCTTC. Translated: CASSWTGDPYNEQFF.

This chain links TRBV4-3 with TRBJ2-7; D unresolved. With 0 bases removed from V and 3 bases from J, the gap between germline ends came to 9 bases. Germline V gene data show CDR1 as LGHNA and CDR2 as YSLEER. CDR3 length: 14 residues. The chain's CDR3 is CASSQDQASYEQYF. The DNA for the CDR3 is TGCGCCAGCAGCCAAGATCAGGCGAGCTACGAGCAGTACTTC.

The rearrangement uses TRBV10-2 and TRBJ2-7; 16 bases are a match to TRBD2. CDR3 length equals 15 residues. The germline gives CDR1 WSHSY, CDR2 SAAADI. V dropped 8 bases and J dropped 5; count of bases not matched to a gene: 6. CDR3 amino acids: CASGGLAGGRNEQYF. CDR3 nucleotides: TGCGCCAGCGGGGGACTAGCGGGGGGGAGGAACGAGCAGTACTTC.

This clonotype was seen more than once but under ten times. The rearrangement links TRBV7-9 to TRBJ2-7; the match to TRBD1 covers 7 bases. The germline V gene has CDR1 SEHNR and CDR2 FQNEAQ (reference sequence). This CDR3 is built from 16 residues. V shed 3 bases and J 0 bases; nucleotides not matched to a gene: 8. In nucleotides, the CDR3 is TGTGCCAGCAGCTTGGCCGGGACAGAGAGCTCCTACGAGCAGTACTTC. It specifies CASSLAGTESSYEQYF.

This clonotype has a handful of counts. V and J are TRBV13 and TRBJ2-4, with D perhaps matching TRBD2 (5 bases). The J call is doubtful: the DNA matches TRBJ2-7 better. The CDR3 has 12 amino acids. The germline V gene has CDR1 PRHDT and CDR2 FYEKMQ (reference sequence). The CDR3, as DNA: TGTGCCAGCAGCATGTTCGGGGACGAGCAGTACTTC. Translating gives CASSMFGDEQYF.

This clonotype was detected ten times or more. One junction end does not reproduce the germline sequence, and a read error may be involved. V gene TRBV7-9 combines with J gene TRBJ1-2; TRBD1 matches at 7 bases. The CDR3 loop spans 13 amino acids. CDR1 is SEHNR, CDR2 FQNEAQ, per germline (reference sequence). DNA of the CDR3: TGCGCCAGCAGCTTGGGACAGCCGGACGGCTACACCTTC. It encodes CASSLGQPDGYTF. Full variable domain (rest looked up from reference TRBV7-9 and TRBJ1-2): DTGVSQNPRHKITKRGQNVTFRCDPISEHNRLYWYRQTLGQGPEFLTYFQNEAQLEKSRLLSDRFSAERPKGSFSTLEIQRTEQGDSAMYLCASSLGQPDGYTFGSGTRLTVV.

The chain couples TRBV12-3 or TRBV12-4 to TRBJ2-3, with 10 bases matching TRBD2. The CDR3 covers 15 residues. Germline trimming cut 6 bases from V and 2 bases from J; bases unmatched to any gene: 5. In nucleotides, the CDR3 is TGTGCCAGCAGATCTAGCGGGGGAGCCACAGATACGCAGTATTTT. It translates to CASRSSGGATDTQYF.

This clonotype was found a few times. J is TRBJ2-1 and V is TRBV14; D is unclear. CDR3 length: 13 residues. Trimming stripped 0 bases from V and 15 bases from J, with 15 bases between. Germline CDR1 is SGHDN and CDR2 is FVKESK. Written as DNA, the CDR3 is TGTGCCAGCAGCCAAGATCTCCCACAACCCCCGTTCTTC. This sequence encodes CASSQDLPQPPFF. The entire variable domain, with the rest obtained from reference TRBV14 and TRBJ2-1, is as follows: EAGVTQFPSHSVIEKGQTVTLRCDPISGHDNLYWYRRVMGKEIKFLLHFVKESKQDESGMPNNRFLAERTGGTYSTLKVQPAELEDSGVYFCASSQDLPQPPFFGPGTRLTVL.